The 14 T cell receptor beta chains below were found in one sample sequenced in a study of blood T cell repertoires in COVID-19. The repertoire was sequenced with immunoSEQ multiplex PCR; TCRdb's copy has only in-frame clones and lacks some. The sample records some 340,000 clones, roughly 90% being singletons. Sequenced input: PBMCs or T cells enriched from blood (not recorded which). The receptors were gathered from a woman in her twenties or thirties who had been exposed to COVID-19.

The chain recombines TRBV4-2 with TRBJ2-7, with TRBD2 matching 9 bases. V lost 1 base, J lost 3 bases, and 4 bases stayed unmatched. Per germline, CDR1 LGHNA and CDR2 YNFKEQ. This CDR3 spans 15 amino acids. The CDR3 region is CASSQGFSGSYEQYF. The CDR3 nucleotides read TGTGCCAGCAGCCAAGGTTTTAGCGGGAGCTACGAGCAGTACTTC.

V gene TRBV10-3 combines with J gene TRBJ1-2; TRBD1 matches 11 bases. The CDR3 spans 15 residues. CDR1 ENHRY and CDR2 SYGVKD come from the germline V gene. With 3 bases clipped from V and 7 bases from J, the junction kept 7 bases outside the gene matches. Here the CDR3 reads CAISDRTGGRFGYTF. The DNA of the CDR3 is TGTGCCATCAGTGATAGGACAGGGGGCAGGTTTGGCTACACCTTC.

The V and J genes are TRBV11-2 and TRBJ2-5, with 7 bases matching TRBD2. The germline V gene encodes CDR1 SGHAT and CDR2 FQNNGV. The ends lost 11 bases at V and 2 bases at J; junction bases unmatched: 8. The CDR3 is 13 amino acids. This CDR3 is CAGWAGDQETQYF. The DNA for the CDR3 is TGTGCCGGATGGGCGGGGGATCAAGAGACCCAGTACTTC.

The CDR3 DNA reads TGTGCCAGCAGTGACTTCTCCAGGGTATCGGGAAACACCATATATTTT. This encodes CASSDFSRVSGNTIYF. J is TRBJ1-3 and V is TRBV6-1, with D possibly TRBD1 on 5 matching bases. The CDR3 spans 16 residues. From germline, CDR1 is MNHNS and CDR2 SASEGT. V lost 3 bases and J 4 bases, leaving 16 bases between the germline ends.

This chain links TRBV28 with TRBJ2-5; 7 nucleotides align to TRBD1. V dropped 5 bases and J dropped 1; count of bases not matched to a gene: 4. The CDR3 contains 14 residues. The germline V gene encodes CDR1 MDHEN and CDR2 SYDVKM. This chain's CDR3 is CASSIRQGQETQYF. CDR3 nucleotide sequence: TGTGCCAGCAGTATACGACAGGGCCAAGAGACCCAGTACTTC.

The chain employs TRBV5-4 and TRBJ2-1; 7 bases agree with TRBD2. V gave up 2 bases and J gave up 9 bases; unmatched junction bases: 2. The length of the CDR3 is 12 residues. CDR1 is SGHNT and CDR2 is YYREEE in the germline V gene (reference sequence). The CDR3 loop reads CASSFGGSEQFF. The CDR3 coding sequence is TGTGCCAGCAGCTTCGGGGGGAGTGAGCAGTTCTTC.

V and J are TRBV11-3 and TRBJ2-1; D remains unclear. V was trimmed by 3 bases and J by 8 bases, leaving 11 bases between them. This CDR3 contains 13 residues. CDR1 and CDR2 from the germline V gene are SGHNT and YENEEA. Here the CDR3 DNA reads TGTGCCAGCAGCTTTTCTTTTCTAGATGAGCAGTTCTTC. Its translation is CASSFSFLDEQFF.

The gene calls are TRBV6-1 and TRBJ1-2; TRBD1 matches 8 bases. V lost 2 bases and J lost 4; bases outside the gene matches: 15. Germline CDR1 is MNHNS and CDR2 is SASEGT. The CDR3 runs 18 residues. CDR3 in amino acids: CASSEQGTGMGFVYGYTF. The CDR3, as DNA: TGTGCCAGCAGTGAACAGGGGACAGGCATGGGGTTTGTCTATGGCTACACCTTC.

This chain uses TRBV7-8 with TRBJ1-6; possible D gene TRBD1, 5 bases. This CDR3 spans 15 amino acids. Trimming pared 2 bases from V and 9 bases from J, leaving 14 bases between. Germline CDR1 and CDR2: SGHVS and FQNEAQ. The CDR3 nucleotides are TGTGCCAGCAGCTTAAGTACCCGGGGGGGTTCACCCCTCCACTTT. Translated: CASSLSTRGGSPLHF. The full variable domain, its missing parts supplied by reference TRBV7-8 and TRBJ1-6, is GAGVSQSPRYKVAKRGQDVALRCDPISGHVSLFWYQQALGQGPEFLTYFQNEAQLDKSGLPSDRFFAERPEGSVSTLKIQRTQQEDSAVYLCASSLSTRGGSPLHFGNGTRLTVT.

The J gene is TRBJ1-1, the V gene TRBV2; D may be TRBD1 (6 bases). The CDR3 runs 12 residues. Germline V lookup: CDR1 SNHLY, CDR2 FYNNEI. With 11 bases removed from V and 6 bases from J, the gap between germline ends came to 16 bases. The CDR3 DNA sequence: TGTGCCCACCCTAAGGGGGTTGCTGAAGCTTTCTTT. Translating it yields CAHPKGVAEAFF.

The V call is TRBV5-1, the J call TRBJ2-2; D uncertain. The CDR3 spans 13 residues. V was trimmed by 7 bases and J by 1 base, leaving 8 bases between them. Germline lookup yields CDR1 SGHRS and CDR2 YFSETQ. In nucleotides, the CDR3 is TGCGCCAGCCGTACACGGAACACCGGGGAGCTGTTTTTT. It codes for CASRTRNTGELFF.

This rearrangement joins TRBV19 to TRBJ1-5, with D maybe TRBD1 (6 bases). The CDR3 length is 17 residues. V gave up 6 bases and J gave up 0 bases, with 18 bases separating them. CDR1 and CDR2 from the germline V gene are LNHDA and SQIVND (reference sequence). CDR3 amino acids: CASSRPGTIYSNQPQHF. The CDR3, as DNA: TGTGCCAGTAGCCGTCCCGGGACAATTTATAGCAATCAGCCCCAGCATTTT.

This clone was detected only once. The rearrangement uses TRBV7-9 and TRBJ2-1; weak D call: TRBD1 (6 bases). Germline loops: CDR1 SEHNR, CDR2 FQNEAQ (reference sequence). The CDR3 is 16 amino acids. Trimming left V 4 bases short and J 4 bases short, with 17 bases between. As DNA, the CDR3 is TGTGCCAGCAGCTCGCCAGGGGTCCGGACTTACAATGAGCAGTTCTTC. The encoded protein is CASSSPGVRTYNEQFF.

CDR3 sequence (DNA): TGTGCCAGCAGACCGCGGGAGGGCTATGGCTACACCTTC. It specifies CASRPREGYGYTF. The chain carries TRBV5-4 and TRBJ1-2; no clear D gene. V was clipped by 5 bases and J by 4 bases, with 12 bases between them. Germline V gives CDR1 SGHNT, CDR2 YYREEE (reference sequence). The CDR3 consists of 13 residues.